These T cell receptor beta chains were read from a single sample in a study of blood T cell repertoires in COVID-19. Profiling relied on immunoSEQ multiplex PCR, and the TCRdb table lists in-frame clones only, not all of them. The data contain 150,000 to 200,000 clones, roughly 76% of them singletons. What was sequenced was peripheral blood. The source is a woman at least 80 years old with COVID-19, enrolled during active disease. Each CDR3 is given with its conserved first and last residue. Each record gives: J gene, V gene, clone size, D gene, CDR3 protein, CDR3 DNA. The D gene is left open where the match is weak. Size is stated for part of the rows, as once, few or many counts, or as a class when the clone is expanded.

TRBJ1-6 TRBV28 few NA CASSLTGHNSPLHF TGTGCCAGCAGTTTAACAGGGCACAATTCACCCCTCCACTTT
TRBJ2-5 TRBV9 few NA CASSADYLGGETQYF TGTGCCAGCAGCGCAGACTATTTAGGAGGGGAGACCCAGTACTTC
TRBJ2-5 TRBV19 NA TRBD1 CASSPSGTGWETQYF TGTGCCAGTAGTCCATCCGGGACAGGGTGGGAGACCCAGTACTTC
TRBJ2-7 TRBV6-7 many NA CASIVTDYAITHEQYF TGTGCCAGCATAGTGACGGACTACGCCATAACTCACGAGCAGTACTTC
TRBJ2-1 TRBV29-1 NA TRBD2 CSALSSGNYNEQFF TGCAGCGCCTTATCTAGCGGGAACTACAATGAGCAGTTCTTC
TRBJ1-1 TRBV5-1 NA TRBD1 CASSFTGTGGLNTEAFF TGCGCCAGCAGCTTTACCGGGACAGGGGGCCTGAACACTGAAGCTTTCTTT
TRBJ2-6 TRBV11-2 NA TRBD2 CASSSFQGWEGTGANVLTF TGTGCCAGCAGCTCTTTCCAAGGGTGGGAGGGCACTGGGGCCAACGTCCTGACTTTC
TRBJ2-1 TRBV7-7 NA NA CASSLALGVYNEQFF TGTGCCAGCAGCTTAGCGCTAGGCGTTTACAATGAGCAGTTCTTC
TRBJ2-1 TRBV4-3 NA TRBD1 CASSQLNRGYNEQFF TGCGCCAGCAGCCAACTTAACAGGGGCTACAATGAGCAGTTCTTC
TRBJ2-1 TRBV2 NA TRBD2 CASWASGGFYNEQFF TGTGCCAGCTGGGCTAGCGGGGGGTTTTACAATGAGCAGTTCTTC
TRBJ1-5 TRBV6-5 NA TRBD1 CASSFVPTGGNQPQHF TGTGCCAGCAGTTTCGTCCCGACAGGGGGCAATCAGCCCCAGCATTTT
TRBJ2-2 TRBV10-3 few TRBD1 CAISEGVRGRITGELFF TGTGCCATCAGTGAAGGGGTCAGGGGGCGCATAACCGGGGAGCTGTTTTTT
TRBJ2-3 TRBV20-1 NA TRBD2 CSASYTSGTDTQYF TGCAGTGCTAGTTACACTAGCGGCACAGATACGCAGTATTTT
TRBJ2-1 TRBV6-5 NA NA CASRHGSSYNEQFF TGTGCCAGCCGACACGGGAGCTCCTACAATGAGCAGTTCTTC
TRBJ2-3 TRBV19 NA NA CASSGRRASTDTQYF TGTGCCAGTAGTGGACGGAGGGCCAGCACAGATACGCAGTATTTT
TRBJ2-3 TRBV28 once TRBD2 CASSPGLAVGTQYF TGTGCCAGCAGTCCCGGACTAGCGGTTGGTACGCAGTATTTT
TRBJ2-5 TRBV11-1 few TRBD1 CASSRGQGIETQYF TGTGCCAGCAGCCGGGGACAGGGTATAGAGACCCAGTACTTC
TRBJ2-3 TRBV28 few NA CASSPTMDYTDTQYF TGTGCCAGCAGCCCGACGATGGACTACACAGATACGCAGTATTTT
TRBJ1-1 TRBV18 NA TRBD1 CASSPTRQGDTEAFF TGTGCCAGCTCACCAACTCGACAGGGGGACACTGAAGCTTTCTTT
TRBJ2-1 TRBV7-8 once NA CASSFGGANEQFF TGTGCCAGCAGCTTTGGGGGGGCAAATGAGCAGTTCTTC
TRBJ1-2 TRBV27 once NA CASSLLGGSMPNYGYTF TGTGCCAGCAGTTTGCTTGGGGGCTCGATGCCCAACTATGGCTACACCTTC
TRBJ1-6 TRBV5-4 NA NA CASSKGGSNNSPLHF TGTGCCAGCAGCAAGGGCGGGAGCAATAATTCACCCCTCCACTTT
TRBJ1-1 TRBV19 NA NA CASSIGMWENTEAFF TGTGCCAGTAGTATCGGGATGTGGGAGAACACTGAAGCTTTCTTT
TRBJ2-5 TRBV5-1 NA NA CASSWAASQETQYF TGCGCCAGCAGCTGGGCCGCTTCTCAAGAGACCCAGTACTTC
TRBJ2-7 TRBV10-3 NA NA CAISDSPLTYEQYF TGTGCCATCAGTGATAGCCCCCTGACCTACGAGCAGTACTTC
TRBJ1-2 TRBV15 NA NA CATSRDLSGEAFPNYGYTF TGTGCCACCAGCAGAGATCTGTCGGGAGAAGCGTTTCCAAACTATGGCTACACCTTC
TRBJ1-2 TRBV28 NA NA CASSFLRSRSRAGYTF TGTGCCAGCAGTTTTCTACGCTCGCGCTCTCGCGCCGGCTACACCTTC
TRBJ2-5 TRBV5-1 once NA CASSQGLYPETQYF TGCGCCAGCAGCCAGGGACTCTATCCGGAGACCCAGTACTTC
TRBJ1-1 TRBV7-8 NA NA CASTRGRGGTEAFF TGTGCCAGCACCCGAGGCCGGGGTGGCACTGAAGCTTTCTTT
TRBJ1-4 TRBV6-5 NA TRBD1 CASRQGATNEKLFF TGTGCCAGCCGCCAGGGGGCAACTAATGAAAAACTGTTTTTT
TRBJ2-3 TRBV7-9 NA TRBD1 CASSLAQGAWADTQYF TGTGCCAGCAGCTTAGCGCAGGGGGCTTGGGCAGATACGCAGTATTTT
TRBJ2-3 TRBV10-3 NA TRBD2 CAISPGLAGSTDTQYF TGTGCCATCAGCCCGGGACTAGCGGGGAGCACAGATACGCAGTATTTT
TRBJ1-1 TRBV6-5 NA TRBD1 CASSRDRGRNTEAFF TGTGCCAGCAGTCGGGACAGGGGGAGAAACACTGAAGCTTTCTTT
TRBJ1-2 TRBV18 NA NA CASSTGGGTNYGYTF TGTGCCAGCTCAACCGGCGGGGGCACTAACTATGGCTACACCTTC
TRBJ1-5 TRBV19 NA TRBD1 CASRVRQGTSSNQPQHF TGTGCCAGTAGAGTGAGACAGGGCACCAGTAGCAATCAGCCCCAGCATTTT